One and the same sample provided the 21 T cell receptor beta chains below, sequenced in a study of blood T cell repertoires in COVID-19. Repertoires were generated with immunoSEQ multiplex PCR, while TCRdb's copy carries only in-frame clones and drops some. The sample shows some 300,000 clones, roughly 91% of them seen only once. Sequencing was done on a sample of PBMCs or T cells enriched from blood (not recorded which). Every receptor here comes from a woman aged 30 to 39 who had recovered from COVID-19.

This rearrangement joins TRBV28 to TRBJ1-3; D gene uncertain. The germline V gene has CDR1 MDHEN and CDR2 SYDVKM. The V end lost 2 bases, the J end lost 0 bases, and 8 bases lay between the germline ends. The CDR3 length is 15 residues. The CDR3 DNA reads as TGTGCCAGCAGTTTAACAGCATACTCTGGAAACACCATATATTTT. Translation: CASSLTAYSGNTIYF.

The rearrangement links TRBV30 to TRBJ1-5; 8 bases match TRBD1. With 0 bases clipped from V and 0 bases from J, the junction kept 13 bases outside the gene matches. The CDR3 runs 19 residues. The germline gives CDR1 GTSNPN, CDR2 SVGIG (reference sequence). The CDR3 is CAWSVPPLTGARSNQPQHF. CDR3 bases: TGTGCCTGGAGTGTACCGCCCCTGACAGGGGCTCGTAGCAATCAGCCCCAGCATTTT.

This clone is a singleton in its sample. The chain joins TRBV19 to TRBJ1-5; D gene unclear. The CDR3 runs to 16 residues. The V gene's germline CDR1 is LNHDA and CDR2 SQIVND (reference sequence). The ends were cut back, 7 bases at V and 0 bases at J, with 16 bases in the middle. CDR3 bases: TGTGCCAGTAAAGTACAGCCTACCTATAGCAATCAGCCCCAGCATTTT. Amino acids: CASKVQPTYSNQPQHF.

The J gene is TRBJ2-5, the V gene TRBV5-8, with 8 bases identical to TRBD1. V trimming: 6 bases; J trimming: 5 bases; junction bases outside the gene matches: 6. The germline CDR1 and CDR2 sequences are SGHTS and YDEGEE. CDR3 size: 13 residues. The CDR3 sequence: CASILDRAETQYF. The CDR3 DNA sequence: TGTGCCAGCATCCTGGACAGGGCGGAGACCCAGTACTTC.

V gene TRBV4-1 combines with J gene TRBJ2-3; weak D call: TRBD1 (6 bases). This CDR3 spans 17 amino acids. CDR1 MGHRA and CDR2 YSYEKL come from the germline V gene. Between the trimmed V and J ends, which lost 0 bases and 2 bases, there was a span of 15 bases. The CDR3 reads CASSQEESGDTTDTQYF. DNA for the CDR3: TGCGCCAGCAGCCAAGAAGAATCAGGGGACACCACAGATACGCAGTATTTT.

The chain combines TRBV27 with TRBJ1-3; no clear D gene. V was shortened by 8 bases and J by 2 bases, with 10 bases between the two germline ends. This CDR3 spans 13 amino acids. Germline lookup yields CDR1 MNHEY and CDR2 SMNVEV (reference sequence). The CDR3: CASGEVAGNTIYF. CDR3 DNA: TGTGCCAGCGGGGAGGTGGCTGGAAACACCATATATTTT.

The chain couples TRBV7-2 to TRBJ1-4; D not resolved. From germline, CDR1 is SGHTA and CDR2 FQGNSA. The CDR3 runs 14 residues. Trimming pared 5 bases from V and 8 bases from J, leaving 15 bases between. The CDR3 nucleotides are TGTGCCAGCAGCCCAGCGCGGGTCGGGGAAAAACTGTTTTTT. This gives the protein CASSPARVGEKLFF.

The chain employs TRBV11-3 and TRBJ2-7; 9 bases fit TRBD2. Germline values: CDR1 SGHNT, CDR2 YENEEA. The ends lost 5 bases at V and 3 bases at J; junction bases unmatched: 2. The CDR3 runs 13 residues. This CDR3 is CASSGLAIYEQYF. DNA for the CDR3: TGTGCCAGCAGCGGACTAGCGATCTACGAGCAGTACTTC.

The J gene is TRBJ1-4, the V gene TRBV18; D gene uncertain. Trimming removed 6 bases at V and 7 bases at J, with 12 bases between. The CDR3 extends over 13 amino acids. Germline V lookup: CDR1 KGHSH, CDR2 LQKENI. In nucleotides, the CDR3 is TGTGCCAGCTCGATGGGCTCCCCTGAAAAACTGTTTTTT. It is translated as CASSMGSPEKLFF.

This chain links TRBV5-4 with TRBJ1-6; the D is unclear. The germline V gene has CDR1 SGHNT and CDR2 YYREEE (reference sequence). V was shortened by 0 bases and J by 2 bases, with 12 bases between the two germline ends. This CDR3 is built from 17 residues. CDR3 nucleotide sequence: TGTGCCAGCAGCTTGGATTTAAGGGAGACCTATAATTCACCCCTCCACTTT. This gives the protein CASSLDLRETYNSPLHF.

The chain recombines TRBV7-8 with TRBJ1-2; 8 bases fit TRBD1. CDR3 length equals 16 residues. J was trimmed by 8 bases and V by 5 bases; bases with no gene match: 16. CDR1 and CDR2 (germline): SGHVS, FQNEAQ. The CDR3 protein is CASSTRTGRGLKGYTF. The CDR3 nucleotides read TGTGCCAGCAGCACCCGGACAGGGAGAGGCTTGAAAGGCTACACCTTC.

This clone was counted a few times. This sequence joins TRBV4-1 and TRBJ2-2; 9 bases match TRBD2. This CDR3 contains 17 residues. The ends lost 0 bases at V and 4 bases at J; junction bases unmatched: 6. Germline CDR1 reads MGHRA; CDR2 reads YSYEKL. The CDR3 bases are TGCGCCAGCAGCCAAGAGACAACTAGCGGGTTCACCGGGGAGCTGTTTTTT. This codes for CASSQETTSGFTGELFF.

The count of this clone is one. This rearrangement joins TRBV30 to TRBJ2-5; 9 nucleotides line up with TRBD1. The ends lost 5 bases at V and 7 bases at J; junction bases unmatched: 8. The CDR3 totals 13 residues. Germline lookup yields CDR1 GTSNPN and CDR2 SVGIG (reference sequence). CDR3 nucleotides: TGTGCCTGGGAAAACAGGGGGCATGGGACCCAGTACTTC. Translated, it gives CAWENRGHGTQYF.

In DNA form, the CDR3 reads TGTGCCAGTAGTATAGGGCGGTTGAACACTGAAGCTTTCTTT. As protein: CASSIGRLNTEAFF. The chain joins TRBV19 to TRBJ1-1; no clear D gene. Germline lookup yields CDR1 LNHDA and CDR2 SQIVND (reference sequence). The CDR3 runs to 14 residues. The V end was cut by 1 base, the J end by 0 bases, with 6 bases between. The full variable domain, completed using reference TRBV19 and TRBJ1-1, is DGGITQSPKYLFRKEGQNVTLSCEQNLNHDAMYWYRQDPGQGLRLIYYSQIVNDFQKGDIAEGYSVSREKKESFPLTVTSAQKNPTAFYLCASSIGRLNTEAFFGQGTRLTVV.

The rearrangement joins TRBV6-4 to TRBJ1-2; 8 nucleotides agree with TRBD1. Trimming cost V 7 bases and J 5 bases; bases outside gene matches: 9. CDR1 is MRHNA, CDR2 SNTAGT, per germline. The CDR3 consists of 14 residues. For the CDR3, the DNA is TGTGCCAGCACTTCAGGACAGGGCCCTTATGGCTACACCTTC. This translates into CASTSGQGPYGYTF.

The chain is built from TRBV19 and TRBJ2-3, with 13 bases lining up with TRBD2. V lost 4 bases to trimming and J lost 4 bases; unmatched junction nucleotides: 8. The V gene's germline CDR1 is LNHDA and CDR2 SQIVND (reference sequence). The CDR3 has 17 residues. The DNA of the CDR3 is TGTGCCAGTAGTAAAGGACTAGCGGGAGTTGGTTCAGATACGCAGTATTTT. It codes for CASSKGLAGVGSDTQYF.

This clone has just a few counts. The rearrangement joins TRBV6-4 to TRBJ2-7, with TRBD2 matching over 7 bases. CDR1 MRHNA and CDR2 SNTAGT come from the germline V gene. This CDR3 comprises 15 residues. J gave up 3 bases and V 2 bases, and 7 bases lay outside the gene matches. Written as DNA, the CDR3 is TGTGCCAGCAGTGACGGGCTAGCGGATTTCTACGAGCAGTACTTC. Its protein is CASSDGLADFYEQYF.

This clone was detected a few times. The chain uses TRBV7-2 and TRBJ1-6; 9 bases are shared with TRBD1. Germline CDR1 and CDR2: SGHTA and FQGNSA. Trimming at V came to 3 bases and at J to 6 bases, leaving 3 bases not matched to a gene. The CDR3 contains 15 residues. CDR3 sequence: CASSFEGQGNSPLHF. Here the CDR3 DNA reads TGTGCCAGCAGCTTTGAGGGACAGGGTAATTCACCCCTCCACTTT.

This chain uses TRBV7-2 with TRBJ1-1; 9 positions match TRBD1. The J segment lost 3 bases and the V segment lost 5 bases, leaving 10 bases of the junction unmatched. The CDR3 is 16 residues long. Germline V gives CDR1 SGHTA, CDR2 FQGNSA. The CDR3 DNA is TGTGCCAGCAGCCGTAAGACAGGGGGATGGGACACTGAAGCTTTCTTT. Its translation: CASSRKTGGWDTEAFF.

This chain connects TRBV28 to TRBJ1-2; TRBD1 matches at 10 bases. The CDR3 runs 12 residues. Per germline, CDR1 MDHEN and CDR2 SYDVKM. With V trimmed by 6 bases and J by 9 bases, 4 bases remained unmatched. CDR3 sequence: CASRTGGLSYTF. The DNA for the CDR3 is TGTGCCAGCAGGACAGGGGGCCTGAGCTACACCTTC.

CDR3 protein: CSVGTGTDTEAFF. The CDR3 region has the DNA TGCAGCGTTGGTACGGGTACGGACACTGAAGCTTTCTTT. The rearrangement joins TRBV29-1 to TRBJ1-1, with D hard to call. CDR1 is SQVTM, CDR2 ANQGSEA, per germline. This CDR3 spans 13 amino acids. V lost 4 bases and J lost 3, with 12 bases in between.